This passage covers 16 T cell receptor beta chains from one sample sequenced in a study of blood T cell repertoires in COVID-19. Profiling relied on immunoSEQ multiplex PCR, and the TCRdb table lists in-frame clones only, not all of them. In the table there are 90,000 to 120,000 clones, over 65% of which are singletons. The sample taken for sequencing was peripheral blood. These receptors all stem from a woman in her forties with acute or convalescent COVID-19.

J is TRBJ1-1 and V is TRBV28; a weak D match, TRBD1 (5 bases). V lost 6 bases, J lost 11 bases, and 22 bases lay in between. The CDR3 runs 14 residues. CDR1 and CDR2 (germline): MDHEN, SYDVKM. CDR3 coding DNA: TGTGCCAGCAGACCCCAATCTAACAGGCCAGGGGCTTTCTTT. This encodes CASRPQSNRPGAFF.

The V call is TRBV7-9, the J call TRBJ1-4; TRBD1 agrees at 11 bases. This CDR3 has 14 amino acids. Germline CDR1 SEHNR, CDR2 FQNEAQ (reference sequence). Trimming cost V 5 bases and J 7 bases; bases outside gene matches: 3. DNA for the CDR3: TGTGCCAGCAGCCCAGGACAGGGGGCTGAAAAACTGTTTTTT. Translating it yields CASSPGQGAEKLFF.

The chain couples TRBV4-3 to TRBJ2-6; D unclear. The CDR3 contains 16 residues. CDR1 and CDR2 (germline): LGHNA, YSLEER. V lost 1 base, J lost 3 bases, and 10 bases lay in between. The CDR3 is CASSQGGLLGANVLTF. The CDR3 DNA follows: TGCGCCAGCAGCCAAGGAGGTTTACTTGGGGCCAACGTCCTGACTTTC.

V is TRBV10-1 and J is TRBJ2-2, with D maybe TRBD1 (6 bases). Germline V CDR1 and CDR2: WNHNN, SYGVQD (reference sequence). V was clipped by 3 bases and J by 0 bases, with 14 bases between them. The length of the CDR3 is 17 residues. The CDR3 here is CASSELPKGANTGELFF. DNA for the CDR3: TGCGCCAGCAGTGAACTCCCTAAGGGGGCGAACACCGGGGAGCTGTTTTTT.

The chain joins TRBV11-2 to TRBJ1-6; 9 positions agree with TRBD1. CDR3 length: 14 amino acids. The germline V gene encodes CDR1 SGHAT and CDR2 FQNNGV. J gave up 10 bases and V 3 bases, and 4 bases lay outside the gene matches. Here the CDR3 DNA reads TGTGCCAGCAGCTTGGGACAGGGTGTCTCACCCCTCCACTTT. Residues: CASSLGQGVSPLHF.

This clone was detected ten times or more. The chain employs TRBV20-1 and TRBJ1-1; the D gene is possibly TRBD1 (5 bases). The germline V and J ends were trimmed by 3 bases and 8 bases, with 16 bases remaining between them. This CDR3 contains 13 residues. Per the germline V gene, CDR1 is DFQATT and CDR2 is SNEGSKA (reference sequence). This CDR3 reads CSASPSGPREAFF. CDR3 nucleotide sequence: TGCAGTGCTAGTCCTTCAGGGCCACGGGAAGCTTTCTTT.

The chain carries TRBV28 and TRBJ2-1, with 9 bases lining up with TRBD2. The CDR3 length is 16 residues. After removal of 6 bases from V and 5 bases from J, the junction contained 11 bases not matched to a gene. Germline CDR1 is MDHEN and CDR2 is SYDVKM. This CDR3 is CASRPRTSAINNEQFF. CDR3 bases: TGTGCCAGCAGACCACGGACTAGCGCTATCAACAATGAGCAGTTCTTC.

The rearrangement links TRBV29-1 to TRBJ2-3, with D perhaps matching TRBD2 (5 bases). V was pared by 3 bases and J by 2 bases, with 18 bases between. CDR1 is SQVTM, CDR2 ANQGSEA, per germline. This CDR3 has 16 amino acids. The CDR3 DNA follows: TGCAGCGTTGACAAGCGGCAGGCAGTTAACACAGATACGCAGTATTTT. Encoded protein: CSVDKRQAVNTDTQYF.

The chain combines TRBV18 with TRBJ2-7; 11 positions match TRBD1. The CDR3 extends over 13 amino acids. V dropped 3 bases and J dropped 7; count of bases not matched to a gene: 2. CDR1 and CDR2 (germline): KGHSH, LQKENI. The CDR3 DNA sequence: TGTGCCAGCTCACCGGGACAGGGGGAGGAGCAGTACTTC. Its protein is CASSPGQGEEQYF. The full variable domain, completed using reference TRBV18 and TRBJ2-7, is NAGVMQNPRHLVRRRGQEARLRCSPMKGHSHVYWYRQLPEEGLKFMVYLQKENIIDESGMPKERFSAEFPKEGPSILRIQQVVRGDSAAYFCASSPGQGEEQYFGPGTRLTVT.

CDR3 sequence: CASQLAGAYNEQFF. In nucleotides, the CDR3 is TGTGCCAGCCAACTAGCGGGGGCGTACAATGAGCAGTTCTTC. The rearrangement uses TRBV7-9 and TRBJ2-1; 11 bases align to TRBD2. V lost 8 bases and J lost 4; bases outside the gene matches: 4. CDR1 and CDR2 from the germline V gene are SEHNR and FQNEAQ (reference sequence). The CDR3 is 14 residues long.

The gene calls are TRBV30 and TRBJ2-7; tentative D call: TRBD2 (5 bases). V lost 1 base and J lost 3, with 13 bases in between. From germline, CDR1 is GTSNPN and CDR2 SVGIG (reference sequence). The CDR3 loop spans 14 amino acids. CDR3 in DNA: TGTGCCTGGAGTGGGGCCGGCGGGCTCTACGAGCAGTACTTC. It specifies CAWSGAGGLYEQYF.

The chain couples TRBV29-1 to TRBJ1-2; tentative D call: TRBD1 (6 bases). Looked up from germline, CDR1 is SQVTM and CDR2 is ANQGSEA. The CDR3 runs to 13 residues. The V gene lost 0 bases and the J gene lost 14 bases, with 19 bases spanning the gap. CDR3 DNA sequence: TGCAGCGTTGAAGATCCAACAGGGCCAGGGAGTACCTTC. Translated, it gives CSVEDPTGPGSTF.

This CDR3 reads CASSFTVIQPQHF. CDR3 sequence (DNA): TGTGCCAGCAGTTTTACAGTCATTCAGCCCCAGCATTTT. The chain employs TRBV28 and TRBJ1-5; no firm D call. V dropped 3 bases and J dropped 6 bases, with 9 bases sitting between them. Germline-derived CDR1 and CDR2 are MDHEN and SYDVKM. The CDR3 totals 13 residues.

CDR3 loop: CASSRGGNEKLFF. CDR3 DNA sequence: TGTGCCAGCTCACGTGGAGGTAATGAAAAACTGTTTTTT. This chain uses TRBV18 with TRBJ1-4; D is uncertain. The V gene lost 4 bases and the J gene lost 4 bases, with 7 bases spanning the gap. The germline V gene has CDR1 KGHSH and CDR2 LQKENI. The CDR3 covers 13 residues.

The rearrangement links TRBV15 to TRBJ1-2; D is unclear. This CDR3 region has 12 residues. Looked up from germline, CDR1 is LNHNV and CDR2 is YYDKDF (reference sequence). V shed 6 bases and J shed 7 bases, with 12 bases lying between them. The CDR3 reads CATSLIEGGYTF. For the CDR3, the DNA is TGTGCCACCAGTCTGATCGAGGGTGGCTACACCTTC.

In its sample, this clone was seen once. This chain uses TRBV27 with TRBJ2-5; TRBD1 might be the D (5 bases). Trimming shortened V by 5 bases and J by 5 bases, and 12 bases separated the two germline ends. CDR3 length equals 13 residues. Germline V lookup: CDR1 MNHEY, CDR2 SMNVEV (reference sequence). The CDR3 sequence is CASSARVLETQYF. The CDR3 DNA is TGTGCCAGCAGTGCCAGGGTGCTGGAGACCCAGTACTTC.